This section outlines one T cell receptor (beta chain) sequence together with its context. What it recognizes is unknown. The data are from a study of persistence of HIV-infected CD4 T cells. The study's findings and limits: Compared with CD3/CD28-stimulated cells, CMV- and Gag-responding cells showed lower TCRbeta richness.

Nonspecific anti-CD3/anti-CD28 bead stimulation represents the broad CD4+ T cell repertoire. Responding CD4+ T cells were sorted by upregulation of both CD40 ligand and CD69. The length of the CDR3 is 15 residues. V gave up 7 bases and J gave up 3 bases, with 19 bases separating them. CDR1 is MDHEN and CDR2 is SYDVKM in the germline V gene. This was the immunoSEQ version 4 assay in survey mode. Profiled with immunoSEQ multiplex PCR; TCRdb holds only in-frame clones, not every one. The sample shows some 50,000 clones, about 90% of them seen only once. Sequences were derived from CD4+ T cells sorted from PBMCs after approximately 20-hour stimulation, sampled from a patient who received antiretroviral therapy. This clonotype was obtained from an adult woman with HIV who was CMV-seropositive. The V call is TRBV28, the J call TRBJ2-7; perhaps TRBD2 as D (6 bases). The CDR3 region is CASKLPEGLGYEQYF. As DNA, the CDR3 is TGTGCCAGCAAACTACCGGAGGGGCTAGGCTACGAGCAGTACTTC.